The T cell receptor (beta chain) under discussion was sequenced for a study of spatial heterogeneity in lung cancer. The wider study: Sequence detection consistently recorded a greater number of beta-chain than alpha-chain sequences. Study-wide points: Alpha chains reached an estimated coverage of approximately 7.4% of tumor T cells, and beta chains about 13%. Ubiquitous expanded TCR counts tracked ubiquitous nonsynonymous mutations, and regional counts tracked regional ones. One measure, the expanded intratumoral alpha and beta TCR count, tracked tumor mutation counts.

One entry per CDR3 protein, called by TCRdb with MiXCR from the 5' RACE reads. The repertoire holds about 21,000 distinct CDR3 sequences, 2.8% seen once, with about 7.3% in the top ten. Time point of the sample: sample taken at primary tumor resection. Sequencing of whole RNA from tumor, nontumor lung or frozen PBMC involved no sorting. This clonotype came up many times. What it binds is unknown. In germline, CDR1 is MGHRA, CDR2 YSYEKL. The CDR3 runs 16 residues. V lost 3 bases, J lost 4 bases, and 3 bases stayed unmatched. The V and J genes are TRBV4-1 and TRBJ2-3; TRBD2 matches 14 bases. The source was lung tumor tissue, collected at surgery. This receptor was identified in a male donor with early-stage non-small cell lung cancer. The CDR3 loop is CASSQGLAGVPDTQYF. CDR3 sequence (DNA): TGCGCCAGCAGCCAGGGACTAGCGGGAGTTCCAGATACGCAGTATTTT.